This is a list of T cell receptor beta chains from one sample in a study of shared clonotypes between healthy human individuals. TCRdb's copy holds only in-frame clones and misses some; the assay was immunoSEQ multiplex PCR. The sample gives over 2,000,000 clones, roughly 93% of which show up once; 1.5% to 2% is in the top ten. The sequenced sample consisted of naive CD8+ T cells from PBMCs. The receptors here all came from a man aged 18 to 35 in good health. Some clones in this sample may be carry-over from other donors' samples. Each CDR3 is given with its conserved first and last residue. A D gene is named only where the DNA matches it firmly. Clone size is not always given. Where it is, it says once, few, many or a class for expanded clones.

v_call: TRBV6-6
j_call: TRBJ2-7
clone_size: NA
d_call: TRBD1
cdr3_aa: CASSYMDRAPEQYF
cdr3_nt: TGTGCCAGCAGTTACATGGACAGGGCACCCGAGCAGTACTTC

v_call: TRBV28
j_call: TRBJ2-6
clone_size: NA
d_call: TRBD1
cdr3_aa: CASSGDRVSGANVLTF
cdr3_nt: TGTGCCAGCAGTGGGGACAGGGTCTCTGGGGCCAACGTCCTGACTTTC

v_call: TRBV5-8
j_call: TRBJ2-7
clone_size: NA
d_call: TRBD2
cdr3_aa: CASSPSGSSYEQYF
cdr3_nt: TGTGCCAGCAGTCCAAGCGGGAGTTCCTACGAGCAGTACTTC

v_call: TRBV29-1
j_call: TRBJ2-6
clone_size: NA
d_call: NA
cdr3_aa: CSVGGPLSGANVLTF
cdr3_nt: TGCAGCGTTGGGGGCCCGCTCTCTGGGGCCAACGTCCTGACTTTC

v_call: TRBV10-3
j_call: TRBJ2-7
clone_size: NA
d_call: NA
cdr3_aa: CAISDGFEDEQYF
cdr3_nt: TGTGCCATCAGTGATGGCTTTGAGGACGAGCAGTACTTC

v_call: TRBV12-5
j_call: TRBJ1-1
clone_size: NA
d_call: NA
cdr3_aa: CASGFSLNTEAFF
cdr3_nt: TGTGCTAGTGGTTTCTCTCTGAACACTGAAGCTTTCTTT

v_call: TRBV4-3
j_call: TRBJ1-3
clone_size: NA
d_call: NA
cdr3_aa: CASSQGHHSGNTIYF
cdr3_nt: TGCGCCAGCAGCCAAGGACACCACTCTGGAAACACCATATATTTT

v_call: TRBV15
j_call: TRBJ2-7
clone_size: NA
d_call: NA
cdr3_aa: CATGERAHEQYF
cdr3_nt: TGTGCCACCGGGGAAAGGGCCCACGAGCAGTACTTC

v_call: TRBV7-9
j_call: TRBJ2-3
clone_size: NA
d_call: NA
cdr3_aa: CASSLILETTDTQYF
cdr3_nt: TGTGCCAGCAGCCTAATACTAGAAACCACAGATACGCAGTATTTT

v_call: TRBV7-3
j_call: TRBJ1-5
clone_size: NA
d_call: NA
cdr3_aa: CASSLSENQPQHF
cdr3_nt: TGTGCCAGCAGCTTATCGGAGAATCAGCCCCAGCATTTT

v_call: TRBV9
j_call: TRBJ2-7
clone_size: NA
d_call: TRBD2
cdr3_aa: CASSPTPGGGPYEQYF
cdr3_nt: TGTGCCAGCAGCCCCACCCCGGGGGGGGGCCCCTACGAGCAGTACTTC

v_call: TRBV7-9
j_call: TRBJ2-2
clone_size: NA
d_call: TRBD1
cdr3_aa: CASGGYRGRESGELFF
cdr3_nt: TGTGCCAGCGGTGGATACAGGGGGCGAGAATCCGGGGAGCTGTTTTTT

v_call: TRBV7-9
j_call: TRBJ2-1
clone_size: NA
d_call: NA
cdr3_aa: CASSLGHRGNEQFF
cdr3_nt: TGTGCCAGCAGCTTAGGGCATAGGGGCAATGAGCAGTTCTTC

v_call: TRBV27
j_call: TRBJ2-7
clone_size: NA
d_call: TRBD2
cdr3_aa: CASSLSLAASYEQYF
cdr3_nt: TGTGCCAGCAGTTTAAGCCTAGCGGCCTCCTACGAGCAGTACTTC

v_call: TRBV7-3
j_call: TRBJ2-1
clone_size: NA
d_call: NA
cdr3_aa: CASSLTGSGNEQFF
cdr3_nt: TGTGCCAGCAGCTTAACCGGGTCGGGGAATGAGCAGTTCTTC

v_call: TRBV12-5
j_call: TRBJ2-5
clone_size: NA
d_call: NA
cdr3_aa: CASDTGLGIETQYF
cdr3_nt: TGTGCTAGTGACACGGGACTCGGCATAGAGACCCAGTACTTC

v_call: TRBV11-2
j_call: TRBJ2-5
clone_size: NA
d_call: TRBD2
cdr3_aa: CASSPSWRELQETQYF
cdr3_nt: TGTGCCAGCAGCCCGAGCTGGCGGGAGTTACAAGAGACCCAGTACTTC

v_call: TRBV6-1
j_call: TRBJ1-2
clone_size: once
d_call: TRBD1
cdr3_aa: CASSDAYGTGGGYGYTF
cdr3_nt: TGTGCCAGCAGTGACGCCTATGGGACAGGGGGCGGCTATGGCTACACCTTC

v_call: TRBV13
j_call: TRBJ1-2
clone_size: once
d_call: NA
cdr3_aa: CASSSRMTRPDYGYTF
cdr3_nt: TGTGCCAGCAGCTCAAGAATGACCCGGCCAGACTATGGCTACACCTTC

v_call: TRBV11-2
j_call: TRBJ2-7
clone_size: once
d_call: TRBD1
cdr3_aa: CASSLGTGGLDEQYF
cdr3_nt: TGTGCCAGCAGCTTAGGGACAGGGGGCTTAGACGAGCAGTACTTC

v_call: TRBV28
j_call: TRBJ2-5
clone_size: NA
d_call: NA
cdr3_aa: CASSHTYQETQYF
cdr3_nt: TGTGCCAGCAGCCATACGTACCAAGAGACCCAGTACTTC

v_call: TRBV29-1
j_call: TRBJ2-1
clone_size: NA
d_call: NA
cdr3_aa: CSVLDGNEQFF
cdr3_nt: TGCAGCGTCCTCGACGGCAATGAGCAGTTCTTC